Below are 10 T cell receptor beta chains sequenced from a single sample in a study of T cells in Graves' hyperthyroidism and ophthalmopathy. Amplified TCR beta CDR3 regions came from RNA transcripts. The HTBI primer set drove a first-round RT-PCR of the TCR CDR3. TCRdb reprocessed the multiplex PCR reads via MiXCR and lists one record per CDR3 protein. The sample comprises 660,000 or so distinct CDR3 sequences, 20% to 25% of which are singletons, and roughly 30% rests with the top ten. Sequenced material: blood. The receptors originated from a young man with Graves' ophthalmopathy.

This clonotype was seen many times. The chain recombines TRBV30 with TRBJ2-5; D possibly matches TRBD1 or TRBD2 (5 bases each). Deletions cut 3 bases from V and 3 bases from J, with 17 bases between. Germline-derived CDR1 and CDR2 are GTSNPN and SVGIG (reference sequence). The CDR3 has 15 residues. CDR3 DNA sequence: TGTGCCTGGAGAGCCGGGACCGGCGTTAAAGAGACCCAGTACTTC. Translated, it gives CAWRAGTGVKETQYF.

This clonotype was counted at least ten times. This chain uses TRBV20-1 with TRBJ2-3, with 15 bases matching TRBD2. The germline V gene encodes CDR1 DFQATT and CDR2 SNEGSKA (reference sequence). This CDR3 has 15 residues. V lost 6 bases to trimming and J lost 4 bases; unmatched junction nucleotides: 5. The CDR3 region has the DNA TGCAGTGCCAGGACTAGCGGGAGGGCCCCAGATACGCAGTATTTT. Amino acid sequence: CSARTSGRAPDTQYF.

The chain couples TRBV12-3 or TRBV12-4 to TRBJ2-1; 10 nucleotides align to TRBD2. With 3 bases clipped from V and 0 bases from J, the junction kept 11 bases outside the gene matches. The CDR3 has 19 residues. The CDR3 DNA follows: TGTGCCAGCAGTTTTCGAAGGTCCTCTAGCGGGAGCTCCTACAATGAGCAGTTCTTC. Translating gives CASSFRRSSSGSSYNEQFF.

This clonotype has just one count. No conserved phenylalanine or tryptophan is present at the end of the CDR3, so a read error is the likely explanation. The chain carries TRBV5-5 and TRBJ2-7; 10 nucleotides line up with TRBD2. Germline CDR1 SGHKS, CDR2 YYEKEE (reference sequence). This CDR3 spans 14 amino acids. V gave up 2 bases and J gave up 2 bases; unmatched junction bases: 1. The CDR3 here is CASSFGLAAYEQYI. In nucleotides, the CDR3 is TGTGCCAGCAGCTTCGGACTAGCGGCCTACGAGCAGTACATC.

This clonotype appeared a few times. The chain couples TRBV12-3 or TRBV12-4 to TRBJ2-6; D is undetermined. This CDR3 contains 16 residues. The ends were cut back, 2 bases at V and 2 bases at J, with 10 bases in the middle. In nucleotides, the CDR3 is TGTGCCAGCAGTTTAATGGGCCTAACTGGGGCCAACGTCCTGACTTTC. This translates into CASSLMGLTGANVLTF.

The chain links TRBV6-1 to TRBJ1-1, with D tentatively TRBD1 (6 bases). The V and J ends lost 7 bases and 2 bases respectively, with 17 bases between them. The CDR3 covers 15 residues. The germline V gene encodes CDR1 MNHNS and CDR2 SASEGT. CDR3: CASTQGWRANTEAFF. Written as DNA, the CDR3 is TGTGCCAGCACCCAGGGGTGGAGGGCTAACACTGAAGCTTTCTTT.

The sample holds many counts of this clonotype. V usage is TRBV28 and J usage is TRBJ2-7; D unresolved. The V gene's germline CDR1 is MDHEN and CDR2 SYDVKM. CDR3 length equals 11 residues. Deletions cut 8 bases from V and 3 bases from J, with 8 bases between. CDR3 region: CASRYSYEQYF. In nucleotides, the CDR3 is TGTGCCAGCCGATACAGCTACGAGCAGTACTTC.

This clonotype occurred many times. The chain is built from TRBV4-1 and TRBJ2-7; D call uncertain. Germline-derived CDR1 and CDR2 are MGHRA and YSYEKL. This CDR3 comprises 15 residues. The germline V and J ends were trimmed by 0 bases and 0 bases, with 9 bases remaining between them. In DNA form, the CDR3 reads TGCGCCAGCAGCCAAGATCAGGCGAGCTCCTACGAGCAGTACTTC. This sequence encodes CASSQDQASSYEQYF.

This clonotype has just a few counts. The rearrangement joins TRBV6-1 to TRBJ1-6; D might be TRBD1 (6 bases). CDR1 is MNHNS, CDR2 SASEGT, per germline. This CDR3 has 14 amino acids. Trimming stripped 6 bases from V and 7 bases from J, with 13 bases between. The CDR3 protein is CASSPSTGNSPLHF. Written as DNA, the CDR3 is TGTGCCAGCAGCCCTTCGACAGGCAATTCACCCCTCCACTTT.

Only a few counts were recorded for this clonotype. The chain is built from TRBV3-1 and TRBJ2-2; no clear D. CDR3 length: 17 residues. CDR1 and CDR2 (germline): LGHDT, YNNKEL (reference sequence). The V end was cut by 4 bases, the J end by 0 bases, with 15 bases between. In nucleotides, the CDR3 is TGTGCCAGCAGCCCCCGTCGACACCCCGCGAACACCGGGGAGCTGTTTTTT. Encoded protein: CASSPRRHPANTGELFF.